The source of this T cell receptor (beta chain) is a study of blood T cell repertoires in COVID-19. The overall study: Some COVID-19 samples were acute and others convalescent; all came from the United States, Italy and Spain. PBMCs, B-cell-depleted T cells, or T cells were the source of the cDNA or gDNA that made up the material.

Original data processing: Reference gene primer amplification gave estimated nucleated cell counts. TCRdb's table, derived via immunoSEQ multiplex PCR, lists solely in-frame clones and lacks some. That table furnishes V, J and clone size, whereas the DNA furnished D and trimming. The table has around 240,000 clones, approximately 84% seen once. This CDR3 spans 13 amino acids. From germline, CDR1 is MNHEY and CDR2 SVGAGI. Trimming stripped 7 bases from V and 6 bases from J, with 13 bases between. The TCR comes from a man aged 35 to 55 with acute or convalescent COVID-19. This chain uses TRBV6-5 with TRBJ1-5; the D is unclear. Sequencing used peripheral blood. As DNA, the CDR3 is TGTGCCAGCAATGGCCAGGCGAGTCAGCCCCAGCATTTT. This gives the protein CASNGQASQPQHF.